This T cell receptor beta chain was identified during a study of T cell responses to AZD1222 COVID-19 vaccine. For this clone: Its antigen is not identified.

Clones were sequenced by immunoSEQ multiplex PCR, and TCRdb holds only the in-frame ones, with some missing. The sample has about 83,000 clones; 88% are singletons. Study-wide results and limits: Repertoires in all cases were sampled only once the peak T cell response had passed. Once two AZD1222 doses were given, Spike-specific TCR breadth and depth went up. Among the donors, most were white British and more were female, and clonal diversity was possibly underestimated.

V lost 8 bases and J lost 1, with 6 bases in between. The CDR3 loop spans 11 amino acids. Per the germline V gene, CDR1 is MDHEN and CDR2 is SYDVKM. The sample here was peripheral blood, taken on day 0 of MenACWY control vaccination. The sequence was obtained from an adult in good health. The chain recombines TRBV28 with TRBJ2-7; D not resolved. The CDR3 protein is CASGDSYEQYF. The CDR3 DNA follows: TGTGCCAGCGGGGATTCCTACGAGCAGTACTTC. Looking up the rest from reference TRBV28 and TRBJ2-7 gives the full variable domain: DVKVTQSSRYLVKRTGEKVFLECVQDMDHENMFWYRQDPGLGLRLIYFSYDVKMKEKGDIPEGYSVSREKKERFSLILESASTNQTSMYLCASGDSYEQYFGPGTRLTVT.